The clone carrying this T cell receptor (beta chain) was counted at least ten times. Its antigen is as yet unknown. Arm-PCR of CDR3 regions and iRepertoire HTBI primers were used to build TCR beta libraries. TCRdb called the multiplex PCR reads again in MiXCR, with one record for every CDR3 protein. The table shows about 420,000 distinct CDR3 sequences, with about 17% occurring only once. The data stem from a study of regulatory T cells in long-lasting Graves disease. Study as a whole: Patients newly diagnosed with Graves' had been on antithyroid drugs for under 3 months. Study-wide results and limits: The study found TRBV28, TRBJ1-2 and TRBJ2-5 favored in persistent disease.

Time point: newly diagnosed GD, antithyroid drugs for less than 3 months. PBMCs provided the RNA from which the TCR library was made. Germline V gene lookup returns CDR1 MDHEN and CDR2 SYDVKM. With V trimmed by 2 bases and J by 1 base, 13 bases remained unmatched. This CDR3 has 19 amino acids. This sample was shared with a second study, whose subject was T cells in Graves' hyperthyroidism and ophthalmopathy. That publication notes: Uncontrolled infections, other autoimmune diseases, pregnancy or lactation led to exclusion of patients.

Sample: peripheral blood mononuclear cells (PBMCs), taken at new diagnosis, from a patient treated with antithyroid drugs. The chain uses TRBV28 and TRBJ2-3, with 9 bases fitting TRBD2. This TCR was sampled from a woman between 18 and 29 years old with Graves disease. The CDR3 DNA sequence: TGTGCCAGCAGTTTAAGGGGGGTGTTAGCGGGAGTTCGCACAGATACGCAGTATTTT. This gives the protein CASSLRGVLAGVRTDTQYF. The whole variable domain, remainder taken from reference TRBV28 and TRBJ2-3, is DVKVTQSSRYLVKRTGEKVFLECVQDMDHENMFWYRQDPGLGLRLIYFSYDVKMKEKGDIPEGYSVSREKKERFSLILESASTNQTSMYLCASSLRGVLAGVRTDTQYFGPGTRLTVL.